A single sample is the source of the 24 T cell receptor beta chains below, sequenced in a study of monozygotic twins with cystic fibrosis. Libraries were prepared by immunoSEQ multiplex PCR; TCRdb keeps only in-frame clonotypes and omits some of them. Of around 30,000 clones listed, over 80% were seen once; the top ten hold approximately 0.93%. The material sequenced was blood. The receptors originated from a girl aged 2 to 10 with cystic fibrosis.

The chain links TRBV6-1 to TRBJ1-4; TRBD1 matches at 8 bases. The CDR3 covers 14 residues. Germline V gene lookup returns CDR1 MNHNS and CDR2 SASEGT. V gave up 6 bases and J gave up 8 bases; unmatched junction bases: 8. The DNA of the CDR3 is TGTGCCAGCAGCTCAGGGGGCCTAGGGGAAAAACTGTTTTTT. Its protein is CASSSGGLGEKLFF.

In its sample, this clone was seen once. The CDR3: CASSIGRIGTGELFF. The CDR3 nucleotides read TGTGCCAGTAGTATAGGCAGAATAGGCACCGGGGAGCTGTTTTTT. This chain links TRBV19 with TRBJ2-2; D not resolved. CDR1 is LNHDA and CDR2 is SQIVND in the germline V gene (reference sequence). This CDR3 is 15 amino acids long. Trimming pared 1 base from V and 4 bases from J, leaving 10 bases between.

The chain employs TRBV6-4 and TRBJ1-6, with D unclear. The V end was cut by 3 bases, the J end by 5 bases, with 14 bases between. Per the germline V gene, CDR1 is MRHNA and CDR2 is SNTAGT. This CDR3 is 16 amino acids long. The CDR3 DNA reads as TGTGCCAGCAGTGAACTTTCCCCCGGGAATAATTCACCCCTCCACTTT. It encodes CASSELSPGNNSPLHF.

This clone was seen a handful of times. V usage is TRBV5-1 and J usage is TRBJ1-5, with D uncertain. V lost 1 base and J 1 base, leaving 18 bases between the germline ends. The CDR3 is 18 residues long. Per germline, CDR1 SGHRS and CDR2 YFSETQ. As DNA, the CDR3 is TGCGCCAGCAGCTTGCTTCGGGTAGGGAGAGTGAGCAATCAGCCCCAGCATTTT. It translates to CASSLLRVGRVSNQPQHF. Looking up the rest from reference TRBV5-1 and TRBJ1-5 gives the full variable domain: KAGVTQTPRYLIKTRGQQVTLSCSPISGHRSVSWYQQTPGQGLQFLFEYFSETQRNKGNFPGRFSGRQFSNSRSEMNVSTLELGDSALYLCASSLLRVGRVSNQPQHFGDGTRLSIL.

V gene TRBV5-1 combines with J gene TRBJ1-1; TRBD1 might be the D (6 bases). Germline V gene data show CDR1 as SGHRS and CDR2 as YFSETQ. V shed 3 bases and J shed 0 bases, with 12 bases lying between them. There are 15 residues in the CDR3. The CDR3 region has the DNA TGCGCCAGCAGCTCGGACAGTCAATTGAACACTGAAGCTTTCTTT. Its protein is CASSSDSQLNTEAFF.

This clone showed up just a few times. The V call is TRBV19, the J call TRBJ2-7; TRBD2 agrees at 9 bases. V lost 5 bases to trimming and J lost 3 bases; unmatched junction nucleotides: 8. Germline CDR1 reads LNHDA; CDR2 reads SQIVND (reference sequence). The CDR3 has 15 residues. The DNA of the CDR3 is TGTGCCAGTAGTGTGGCTAGCGGGAATATCTACGAGCAGTACTTC. This gives the protein CASSVASGNIYEQYF.

V gene TRBV4-1 combines with J gene TRBJ2-5; possibly TRBD1 or TRBD2 for D (5 bases each). The V gene's germline CDR1 is MGHRA and CDR2 YSYEKL. V was pared by 6 bases and J by 5 bases, with 16 bases between. The CDR3 is 14 amino acids. The DNA of the CDR3 is TGCGCCAGCAGTCCTAGGGGAGTGACGGAGACCCAGTACTTC. Its protein is CASSPRGVTETQYF.

CDR3 loop: CASSPSKTGDYGYTF. The CDR3 DNA is TGTGCCAGTAGCCCGTCGAAGACAGGGGACTATGGCTACACCTTC. The chain has TRBV19 and TRBJ1-2; 8 bases line up with TRBD1. This CDR3 comprises 15 residues. CDR1 LNHDA and CDR2 SQIVND come from the germline V gene (reference sequence). The V segment lost 6 bases and the J segment 3 bases; nucleotides outside the gene matches: 9.

J is TRBJ2-1 and V is TRBV4-1, with D possibly matching TRBD2 (5 bases). The ends were cut back, 0 bases at V and 0 bases at J, with 12 bases in the middle. The CDR3 is 17 amino acids. CDR1 MGHRA and CDR2 YSYEKL come from the germline V gene. The DNA for the CDR3 is TGCGCCAGCAGCCAAGAAGCTCAGCGGAGCTCCTACAATGAGCAGTTCTTC. This gives the protein CASSQEAQRSSYNEQFF.

The V call is TRBV19, the J call TRBJ2-2, with TRBD1 identical over 10 bases. With 8 bases clipped from V and 2 bases from J, the junction kept 8 bases outside the gene matches. Germline CDR1 is LNHDA and CDR2 is SQIVND (reference sequence). The CDR3 loop spans 16 amino acids. DNA for the CDR3: TGTGCCAGTGTCCGGGGACAGGGGTCCAACACCGGGGAGCTGTTTTTT. Protein product: CASVRGQGSNTGELFF.

The chain combines TRBV28 with TRBJ2-3; TRBD2 aligns across 7 bases. The CDR3 covers 15 residues. Germline CDR1 reads MDHEN; CDR2 reads SYDVKM. With 2 bases clipped from V and 3 bases from J, the junction kept 5 bases outside the gene matches. Written as DNA, the CDR3 is TGTGCCAGCAGTTTACCTAGCGGAAGGACAGATACGCAGTATTTT. Residues: CASSLPSGRTDTQYF.

The chain recombines TRBV28 with TRBJ2-1, with 11 bases lining up with TRBD2. Trimming at V came to 5 bases and at J to 3 bases, leaving 0 bases not matched to a gene. The CDR3 is 14 amino acids. Germline loops: CDR1 MDHEN, CDR2 SYDVKM. The CDR3 coding sequence is TGTGCCAGCAGTCTAGCGGGAGGCTACAATGAGCAGTTCTTC. This encodes CASSLAGGYNEQFF. The variable domain in full, completed from reference TRBV28 and TRBJ2-1, reads DVKVTQSSRYLVKRTGEKVFLECVQDMDHENMFWYRQDPGLGLRLIYFSYDVKMKEKGDIPEGYSVSREKKERFSLILESASTNQTSMYLCASSLAGGYNEQFFGPGTRLTVL.

The rearrangement joins TRBV30 to TRBJ2-1, with 9 bases identical to TRBD1. The CDR3 is 17 residues long. With V trimmed by 6 bases and J by 6 bases, 18 bases remained unmatched. Looked up from germline, CDR1 is GTSNPN and CDR2 is SVGIG (reference sequence). The chain's CDR3 is CACTGGKGLANSNEQFF. The CDR3 coding sequence is TGTGCCTGTACAGGGGGCAAGGGTCTAGCGAACTCCAATGAGCAGTTCTTC. Using reference TRBV30 and TRBJ2-1 for the parts outside the CDR3, the full variable domain is SQTIHQWPATLVQPVGSPLSLECTVEGTSNPNLYWYRQAAGRGLQLLFYSVGIGQISSEVPQNLSASRPQDRQFILSSKKLLLSDSGFYLCACTGGKGLANSNEQFFGPGTRLTVL.

The sample holds one count of this clone. The V gene is TRBV2, the J gene TRBJ1-2, with a tentative D call TRBD1 (5 bases). Germline loops: CDR1 SNHLY, CDR2 FYNNEI. V was pared by 8 bases and J by 0 bases, with 34 bases between. CDR3 length equals 21 residues. The CDR3 reads CASGGGFESVPTLASNYGYTF. The CDR3 nucleotides are TGTGCCAGCGGGGGTGGGTTTGAGTCTGTCCCGACATTAGCTTCTAACTATGGCTACACCTTC. The full variable domain, completed using reference TRBV2 and TRBJ1-2, is EPEVTQTPSHQVTQMGQEVILRCVPISNHLYFYWYRQILGQKVEFLVSFYNNEISEKSEIFDDQFSVERPDGSNFTLKIRSTKLEDSAMYFCASGGGFESVPTLASNYGYTFGSGTRLTVV.

The rearrangement links TRBV7-2 to TRBJ2-1; possibly TRBD2 for D (6 bases). Trimming removed 3 bases from V and 4 bases from J, with 13 bases in between. This CDR3 spans 15 amino acids. Germline V gives CDR1 SGHTA, CDR2 FQGNSA. CDR3 amino acids: CASSLGLTAYNEQFF. The CDR3 DNA reads as TGTGCCAGCAGCTTGGGACTGACGGCGTACAATGAGCAGTTCTTC.

This clone came up a few times. The chain joins TRBV5-1 to TRBJ1-1; no firm D call. In germline, CDR1 is SGHRS, CDR2 YFSETQ. V was cut by 1 base and J by 1 base, with 8 bases left in between. The CDR3 sequence is 14 residues long. DNA of the CDR3: TGCGCCAGCAGCTTGCGGGGTGGGAACACTGAAGCTTTCTTT. Translation gives CASSLRGGNTEAFF.

V is TRBV2 and J is TRBJ1-1; 7 bases map to TRBD1. J lost 3 bases, V lost 8 bases, and 3 bases had no gene match. Germline V gives CDR1 SNHLY, CDR2 FYNNEI. CDR3 length: 12 residues. CDR3 nucleotide sequence: TGTGCCAGCGGAGACAGGGACACTGAAGCTTTCTTT. This translates into CASGDRDTEAFF.

V and J are TRBV28 and TRBJ1-6; no definite D call. Germline V lookup: CDR1 MDHEN, CDR2 SYDVKM. The CDR3 spans 18 residues. V gave up 1 base and J gave up 4 bases, with 17 bases separating them. In DNA, the CDR3 is TGTGCCAGCAGTTTATCTTACGGCCGAAAGAGGTATAATTCACCCCTCCACTTT. This translates into CASSLSYGRKRYNSPLHF.

J is TRBJ2-7 and V is TRBV28; the match to TRBD1 covers 8 bases. This CDR3 has 16 amino acids. The germline V gene has CDR1 MDHEN and CDR2 SYDVKM. The junction had 9 bases not matched to a gene; V was cut back by 2 bases and J by 3 bases. CDR3 nucleotides: TGTGCCAGCAGTTTAGGGGGTGGGGACAGGCTCTACGAGCAGTACTTC. Translated: CASSLGGGDRLYEQYF.

This rearrangement joins TRBV7-9 to TRBJ1-1; unclear D gene. The CDR3 contains 14 residues. V was pared by 6 bases and J by 2 bases, with 13 bases between. CDR1 is SEHNR, CDR2 FQNEAQ, per germline (reference sequence). The CDR3 DNA is TGTGCCAGCAGTTTAATTGCAGATAACACTGAAGCTTTCTTT. Translated, it gives CASSLIADNTEAFF.

CDR3 in amino acids: CATGETTEAFF. For the CDR3, the DNA is TGTGCCACCGGGGAAACTACCGAAGCTTTCTTT. The J gene is TRBJ1-1, the V gene TRBV7-9; D not certain. Germline CDR1 reads SEHNR; CDR2 reads FQNEAQ (reference sequence). The CDR3 length is 11 residues. The V and J ends lost 10 bases and 8 bases respectively, with 14 bases between them.

This chain uses TRBV7-2 with TRBJ2-2; 8 nucleotides match TRBD2. The CDR3 runs to 15 residues. J was trimmed by 6 bases and V by 2 bases; bases with no gene match: 5. Germline CDR1 and CDR2: SGHTA and FQGNSA. Written as DNA, the CDR3 is TGTGCCAGCAGCTTAAATTCGGGAGGGCCCGGGGAGCTGTTTTTT. Translating gives CASSLNSGGPGELFF.

The V and J genes are TRBV5-4 and TRBJ2-1, with D hard to call. Deletions cut 3 bases from V and 2 bases from J, with 0 bases between. Per germline, CDR1 SGHNT and CDR2 YYREEE (reference sequence). This CDR3 region has 11 residues. The CDR3 reads CASSSYNEQFF. CDR3 sequence (DNA): TGTGCCAGCAGCTCCTACAATGAGCAGTTCTTC.

The rearrangement links TRBV29-1 to TRBJ1-1; D is unresolved. Trimming cost V 2 bases and J 7 bases, with 8 bases left between them. The CDR3 loop spans 11 amino acids. The V gene's germline CDR1 is SQVTM and CDR2 ANQGSEA. CDR3 residues: CSVERNREAFF. The CDR3, as DNA: TGCAGCGTTGAAAGGAACCGTGAAGCTTTCTTT. Based on the CDR3 plus reference TRBV29-1 and TRBJ1-1, the full variable domain is SAVISQKPSRDICQRGTSLTIQCQVDSQVTMMFWYRQQPGQSLTLIATANQGSEATYESGFVIDKFPISRPNLTFSTLTVSNMSPEDSSIYLCSVERNREAFFGQGTRLTVV.